This record concerns one T cell receptor (beta chain) sequence. Its antigen remains unidentified. The sample belongs to a study of vaccination and CD4 T cells after COVID-19. The wider study: With a range of 35 to 161, the median interval from diagnosis to drawing post-COVID samples was 90 to 120 days. Stimulation of cells relied on overlapping spike peptides derived from SARS-CoV-2, HCoV-NL63, HCoV-OC43 and HCoV-229E. Study-wide results and limits: A comparatively limited set of convalescent patients was examined, with no early post-infection timepoints.

Sequencing of the DNA from cultured CD4+ T cells was carried out with the Oncomine TCR Beta short-read assay. TCRdb re-derived calls from the PCR reads in MiXCR, one entry per CDR3 protein. The sample has approximately 15,000 distinct CDR3 sequences, approximately 84% seen once. This CDR3 spans 14 amino acids. V gave up 4 bases and J gave up 4 bases; unmatched junction bases: 3. This sample's treatment: roughly ten-day PBMC culture with coronavirus spike peptide pools or control peptides (ViraFEST assay). TCRs were sequenced by ViraFEST after antigen-specific T cells had been expanded with peptide pools.

This TCR came from a human donor who received a COVID-19 vaccine. This chain links TRBV12-3 or TRBV12-4 with TRBJ2-2; 7 bases line up with TRBD1. The material was CD4+ T cells from blood, cultured in vitro, obtained after SARS-CoV-2 vaccination. The CDR3 reads CASSWDRSTGELFF. The DNA for the CDR3 is TGTGCCAGCAGTTGGGACAGATCCACCGGGGAGCTGTTTTTT.